The 25 T cell receptor beta chains below come from one sample, sequenced in a study of vaccination and CD4 T cells after COVID-19. The antigens these receptors bind are not known. The study sequenced cultured CD4+ T cell DNA using the Oncomine TCR Beta short-read assay. From the PCR reads, TCRdb called clonotypes with MiXCR, one entry per CDR3 protein. The table lists around 6,800 distinct CDR3 sequences, 70% to 80% of them singletons. Treatment defined: roughly nine-day PBMC culture with coronavirus spike peptide pools or control peptides (ViraFEST assay). The sequenced material came from CD4+ T cells from blood, cultured in vitro. These receptors all come from a human donor who had recovered from COVID-19.

This clonotype has more than one count but fewer than ten. The chain links TRBV2 to TRBJ1-1, with 7 nucleotides matching TRBD1. V lost 6 bases to trimming and J lost 5 bases; unmatched junction nucleotides: 9. Germline CDR1 SNHLY, CDR2 FYNNEI. This CDR3 comprises 14 residues. As DNA, the CDR3 is TGTGCCAGCAGGAGGGGGCAGGGCGGGACTGAAGCTTTCTTT. Amino acids: CASRRGQGGTEAFF.

CDR3 coding DNA: TGTGCCAGCAGCGACAGGGTAACAGATACGCAGTATTTT. Translating gives CASSDRVTDTQYF. The chain has TRBV14 and TRBJ2-3; 7 positions agree with TRBD1. V gave up 5 bases and J gave up 3 bases; unmatched junction bases: 2. Per germline, CDR1 SGHDN and CDR2 FVKESK. There are 13 residues in the CDR3.

The chain combines TRBV11-2 with TRBJ2-3; no reliable D call. Deletions cut 8 bases from V and 2 bases from J, with 17 bases between. In germline, CDR1 is SGHAT, CDR2 FQNNGV. The CDR3 runs 15 residues. CDR3 loop: CASRPVRRHTDTQYF. The CDR3 DNA reads as TGTGCCAGCCGCCCTGTTCGGAGACACACAGATACGCAGTATTTT.

This clonotype was picked up a small number of times. The chain joins TRBV27 to TRBJ1-6; 9 nucleotides line up with TRBD1. Germline V gene sequence: CDR1 MNHEY, CDR2 SMNVEV (reference sequence). V lost 8 bases to trimming and J lost 7 bases; unmatched junction nucleotides: 12. The CDR3 has 16 residues. The CDR3 region is CASCARTGVFNSPLHF. In nucleotides, the CDR3 is TGTGCCAGCTGCGCTCGGACAGGGGTTTTCAATTCACCCCTCCACTTT.

This chain links TRBV27 with TRBJ1-5, with TRBD1 matching 8 bases. The V segment lost 5 bases and the J segment 6 bases; nucleotides outside the gene matches: 6. The CDR3 sequence is 14 residues long. CDR1 and CDR2 (germline): MNHEY, SMNVEV (reference sequence). CDR3 coding DNA: TGTGCCAGCAGTGAAAACAGGGGGGGTCAGCCCCAGCATTTT. Amino acid sequence: CASSENRGGQPQHF.

A word on this clonotype: A clone one base away is much larger, so this may be a read error. This chain joins TRBV7-2 and TRBJ1-2, with unresolved D. There are 14 residues in the CDR3. Trimming took off 7 bases at V and 0 bases at J, with 12 bases between the two ends. CDR1 and CDR2 (germline): SGHTA, FQGNSA. This CDR3 reads CASNPRAPNYGYTF. In nucleotides, the CDR3 is TGTGCCAGCAACCCCCGGGCTCCTAACTATGGCTACACCTTC.

V usage is TRBV20-1 and J usage is TRBJ2-3; 9 bases fit TRBD2. V shed 6 bases and J 1 base; nucleotides not matched to a gene: 5. The CDR3 consists of 14 residues. Germline CDR1 is DFQATT and CDR2 is SNEGSKA (reference sequence). CDR3 bases: TGCAGTGCCGGTGGCGGGGGGGGCACAGATACGCAGTATTTT. This translates into CSAGGGGGTDTQYF.

This clonotype came up a few times. V usage is TRBV11-2 and J usage is TRBJ1-5; D is undetermined. Germline assignment: CDR1 SGHAT and CDR2 FQNNGV. The CDR3 is 15 residues long. V was shortened by 5 bases and J by 3 bases, with 14 bases between the two germline ends. The CDR3 bases are TGTGCCAGCAGCCGGGTCGCAGGCTCCAATCAGCCCCAGCATTTT. It encodes CASSRVAGSNQPQHF.

In this sample, this clonotype turned up once. The V call is TRBV27, the J call TRBJ2-2; tentatively, D is TRBD1 (7 bases). Germline CDR1 and CDR2: MNHEY and SMNVEV (reference sequence). CDR3 length: 15 amino acids. V lost 8 bases, J lost 4 bases, and 17 bases lay in between. The CDR3 coding sequence is TGTGCCAGCTCCCCGGGGGACAGATTCACCGGGGAGCTGTTTTTT. Translating it yields CASSPGDRFTGELFF.

This chain links TRBV7-6 with TRBJ1-6; D possibly corresponds to TRBD1 (5 bases). This CDR3 spans 16 amino acids. Germline values: CDR1 SGHVS, CDR2 FNYEAQ. V lost 5 bases and J lost 7, with 18 bases in between. CDR3 bases: TGTGCCAGCAGCCCCCGAGGGACGGGGGTCAATTCACCCCTCCACTTT. Translated: CASSPRGTGVNSPLHF.

V is TRBV12-3 or TRBV12-4 and J is TRBJ2-2, with D tentatively TRBD1 (5 bases). The CDR3 spans 14 residues. V lost 1 base to trimming and J lost 8 bases, with 11 bases between them. CDR3 in amino acids: CASSLGGARGELFF. CDR3 in DNA: TGTGCCAGCAGTTTAGGGGGCGCCCGGGGGGAGCTGTTTTTT.

The chain links TRBV7-9 to TRBJ1-2; the D is unclear. Looked up from germline, CDR1 is SEHNR and CDR2 is FQNEAQ (reference sequence). The length of the CDR3 is 14 residues. Trimming pared 1 base from V and 2 bases from J, leaving 8 bases between. For the CDR3, the DNA is TGTGCCAGCAGCTTAGTTTCGGGGAACTATGGCTACACCTTC. It is translated as CASSLVSGNYGYTF. Full variable domain (missing parts from reference TRBV7-9 and TRBJ1-2): DTGVSQNPRHKITKRGQNVTFRCDPISEHNRLYWYRQTLGQGPEFLTYFQNEAQLEKSRLLSDRFSAERPKGSFSTLEIQRTEQGDSAMYLCASSLVSGNYGYTFGSGTRLTVV.

The chain uses TRBV9 and TRBJ2-7; 9 nucleotides match TRBD1. V shed 3 bases, J shed 2 bases, and the junction held 9 bases outside the gene matches. CDR1 SGDLS and CDR2 YYNGEE come from the germline V gene. This CDR3 contains 16 residues. This chain's CDR3 is CASSAGGGTGTYEQYF. The CDR3 nucleotides are TGTGCCAGCAGCGCGGGGGGAGGGACAGGGACCTACGAGCAGTACTTC.

The chain combines TRBV7-6 with TRBJ2-1, with D possibly TRBD1 on 5 matching bases. Germline values: CDR1 SGHVS, CDR2 FNYEAQ. V was trimmed by 2 bases and J by 7 bases, leaving 6 bases between them. The CDR3 consists of 12 residues. The CDR3 DNA sequence: TGTGCCAGCAGCTTAAAGGGGAATGAGCAGTTCTTC. It translates to CASSLKGNEQFF.

This clonotype was seen a few times. CDR3 nucleotides: TGTGCCAGTAGCCAAATAGGGACAGGCAATCAGCCCCAGCATTTT. It codes for CASSQIGTGNQPQHF. The chain employs TRBV19 and TRBJ1-5, with 7 bases fitting TRBD1. The V segment lost 6 bases and the J segment 2 bases; nucleotides outside the gene matches: 7. CDR3 length: 15 residues. The germline V gene has CDR1 LNHDA and CDR2 SQIVND (reference sequence).

V is TRBV7-2 and J is TRBJ1-5; D gene uncertain. The CDR3 is made up of 16 amino acids. The ends were cut back, 2 bases at V and 0 bases at J, with 11 bases in the middle. The germline gives CDR1 SGHTA, CDR2 FQGNSA. DNA for the CDR3: TGTGCCAGCAGCTTATCCCCCCCGTATAGCAATCAGCCCCAGCATTTT. This encodes CASSLSPPYSNQPQHF.

This clonotype was detected only a few times. This sequence joins TRBV7-2 and TRBJ2-2; 7 nucleotides agree with TRBD1. The V segment lost 4 bases and the J segment 1 base; nucleotides outside the gene matches: 3. Germline values: CDR1 SGHTA, CDR2 FQGNSA. This CDR3 is 15 amino acids long. The chain's CDR3 is CASSWNRGNTGELFF. CDR3 DNA sequence: TGTGCCAGCAGCTGGAACAGGGGGAACACCGGGGAGCTGTTTTTT.

The chain couples TRBV20-1 to TRBJ1-5, with D unclear. This CDR3 spans 13 amino acids. Germline values: CDR1 DFQATT, CDR2 SNEGSKA (reference sequence). V was shortened by 0 bases and J by 4 bases, with 7 bases between the two germline ends. For the CDR3, the DNA is TGCAGTGCTAGAGATGTAGAGAATCAGCCCCAGCATTTT. This encodes CSARDVENQPQHF.

As DNA, the CDR3 is TGCAGTGCTGGGGACGATAGCACAGATACGCAGTATTTT. Translated, it gives CSAGDDSTDTQYF. The chain is built from TRBV20-1 and TRBJ2-3, with D possibly called TRBD1 or TRBD2 (5 bases each). CDR1 is DFQATT and CDR2 is SNEGSKA in the germline V gene (reference sequence). Trimming removed 5 bases at V and 0 bases at J, with 9 bases between. The CDR3 covers 13 residues.

This clonotype was counted only a few times. The CDR3: CASSEGVSYSPLHF. CDR3 in DNA: TGTGCCAGCAGTGAGGGAGTATCGTATTCACCCCTCCACTTT. The chain joins TRBV6-4 to TRBJ1-6; the D is unclear. CDR3 length equals 14 residues. In germline, CDR1 is MRHNA, CDR2 SNTAGT. Trimming took 3 bases from V and 8 from J, leaving 11 bases between them.

This clonotype is labeled medium-sized. J is TRBJ1-2 and V is TRBV3-1; the match to TRBD1 covers 7 bases. Germline lookup yields CDR1 LGHDT and CDR2 YNNKEL (reference sequence). The CDR3 sequence is 13 residues long. V dropped 4 bases and J dropped 5; count of bases not matched to a gene: 4. The CDR3 DNA follows: TGTGCCAGCAGCCTAGGGGGCGAATATGGCTACACCTTC. Translated, it gives CASSLGGEYGYTF.

This chain uses TRBV2 with TRBJ1-6; 9 bases agree with TRBD1. The CDR3 has 13 residues. Germline V gives CDR1 SNHLY, CDR2 FYNNEI. V lost 4 bases to trimming and J lost 8 bases; unmatched junction nucleotides: 0. The CDR3 DNA follows: TGTGCCAGCAGTGGGGACAGGGATTCACCCCTCCACTTT. The encoded protein is CASSGDRDSPLHF.

This clonotype was recorded once. This chain links TRBV10-3 with TRBJ2-7, with TRBD2 identical over 12 bases. The CDR3 totals 16 residues. The V segment lost 3 bases and the J segment 0 bases; nucleotides outside the gene matches: 3. Germline V gives CDR1 ENHRY, CDR2 SYGVKD. Here the CDR3 DNA reads TGTGCCATCAGTGATGGGACTAGCGGGTACTCCTACGAGCAGTACTTC. Translated, it gives CAISDGTSGYSYEQYF.

This rearrangement joins TRBV5-3 to TRBJ2-5; a possible D gene is TRBD1 (5 bases). TRBV5-3 counts as an open reading frame of uncertain function. V was clipped by 4 bases and J by 12 bases, with 13 bases between them. This CDR3 region has 11 residues. The CDR3 spells CARSRGPRKYF. The CDR3, as DNA: TGTGCCAGAAGCAGGGGTCCTAGAAAGTACTTC.

This rearrangement joins TRBV6-5 to TRBJ1-2; D is uncertain. The CDR3 runs 13 residues. The germline CDR1 and CDR2 sequences are MNHEY and SVGAGI. V lost 2 bases and J lost 5, with 9 bases in between. CDR3 bases: TGTGCCAGCAGTTACAGGGAGGCGTATGGCTACACCTTC. This translates into CASSYREAYGYTF.